The 14 T cell receptor beta chains reported below all come from one sample, sequenced in a study of graft-versus-host responses after intestinal transplantation. These TCRs are of unknown antigen specificity. The table came from immunoSEQ multiplex PCR; TCRdb's copy has only in-frame clones and leaves some out. The sample has about 110,000 clones; about 91% are singletons. Sequenced material: unstimulated CD4+ T cells sorted from spleen or lymph node cells, taken before transplant. These receptors all come from a human donor who was the organ donor for an intestinal transplant.

This rearrangement joins TRBV6-5 to TRBJ2-7; 9 bases are a match to TRBD1. Germline CDR1 and CDR2: MNHEY and SVGAGI. The CDR3 sequence is 15 residues long. V dropped 2 bases and J dropped 4; count of bases not matched to a gene: 6. The CDR3: CASSYRDRVWYEQYF. The DNA of the CDR3 is TGTGCCAGCAGTTACCGGGACAGGGTCTGGTACGAGCAGTACTTC.

This clone was counted a few times. The rearrangement uses TRBV6-1 and TRBJ1-5; TRBD1 aligns across 9 bases. The CDR3 is made up of 15 amino acids. Trimming removed 2 bases from V and 4 bases from J; junction bases left unmatched: 3. Per germline, CDR1 MNHNS and CDR2 SASEGT. DNA for the CDR3: TGTGCCAGCAGTGAAAGCGGGACAGGGAATCAGCCCCAGCATTTT. Protein sequence: CASSESGTGNQPQHF.

V usage is TRBV5-4 and J usage is TRBJ2-7, with D perhaps matching TRBD1 or TRBD2 (7 bases each). The CDR3 is 17 amino acids. Per germline, CDR1 SGHNT and CDR2 YYREEE (reference sequence). V lost 2 bases, J lost 2 bases, and 20 bases lay in between. CDR3 DNA: TGTGCCAGCAGCTTACAGGGGTGGGAGCGGGACACCTACGAGCAGTACTTC. It encodes CASSLQGWERDTYEQYF.

The chain is built from TRBV19 and TRBJ1-5, with 7 bases lining up with TRBD1. The CDR3 has 13 amino acids. The trim removed 10 bases at V and 3 bases at J, leaving 6 bases unmatched. The V gene's germline CDR1 is LNHDA and CDR2 SQIVND (reference sequence). The CDR3 bases are TGTGCCACTGTGGACAGGTTCAATCAGCCCCAGCATTTT. Residues: CATVDRFNQPQHF.

This clone was seen a handful of times. This sequence joins TRBV30 and TRBJ1-5; TRBD1 matches 9 bases. There are 14 residues in the CDR3. The V gene's germline CDR1 is GTSNPN and CDR2 SVGIG (reference sequence). Trimming took 5 bases from V and 7 from J; bases not matched to a gene: 9. CDR3 DNA: TGTGCCTGGTCACAGGGGGCGTTGTGGCAGCCCCAGCATTTT. It codes for CAWSQGALWQPQHF.

CDR3 residues: CASSPGTGVKTQYF. The CDR3 DNA follows: TGCGCCAGCAGCCCCGGGACAGGGGTGAAGACCCAGTACTTC. The V and J genes are TRBV4-1 and TRBJ2-5; 10 nucleotides line up with TRBD1. The ends lost 4 bases at V and 6 bases at J; junction bases unmatched: 5. Germline CDR1 and CDR2: MGHRA and YSYEKL. This CDR3 is 14 amino acids long.

This chain joins TRBV6-5 and TRBJ1-5; D might be TRBD1 (5 bases). CDR1 is MNHEY, CDR2 SVGAGI, per germline. V lost 4 bases to trimming and J lost 4 bases, with 14 bases between them. The CDR3 is made up of 15 amino acids. The chain's CDR3 is CASSWDRWGNQPQHF. CDR3 nucleotides: TGTGCCAGCAGTTGGGACCGGTGGGGGAATCAGCCCCAGCATTTT.

The rearrangement joins TRBV7-3 to TRBJ1-2; possibly TRBD1 for D (5 bases). The CDR3 contains 15 residues. The germline V and J ends were trimmed by 5 bases and 4 bases, with 17 bases remaining between them. The germline V gene encodes CDR1 SGHTA and CDR2 FQGTGA. This chain's CDR3 is CASSPGAARGYGYTF. The CDR3 nucleotides are TGTGCCAGCAGCCCCGGGGCGGCTCGGGGCTATGGCTACACCTTC.

This rearrangement joins TRBV29-1 to TRBJ2-5; weak D call: TRBD2 (5 bases). V dropped 1 base and J dropped 5 bases, with 11 bases sitting between them. CDR3 length: 13 residues. Looked up from germline, CDR1 is SQVTM and CDR2 is ANQGSEA. The DNA for the CDR3 is TGCAGCGTTGAAGGCTACCCGGGGGAGACCCAGTACTTC. Translated: CSVEGYPGETQYF.

This rearrangement joins TRBV19 to TRBJ2-5, with 13 bases lining up with TRBD2. Germline lookup yields CDR1 LNHDA and CDR2 SQIVND (reference sequence). The CDR3 covers 15 residues. Trimming cost V 5 bases and J 7 bases; bases outside gene matches: 7. DNA of the CDR3: TGTGCCAGTAGTCCTGGGACTAGCGGGATAGGGACCCAGTACTTC. This codes for CASSPGTSGIGTQYF.

The V call is TRBV6-1, the J call TRBJ2-2, with TRBD2 matching over 8 bases. Germline loops: CDR1 MNHNS, CDR2 SASEGT. This CDR3 is 12 amino acids long. V lost 6 bases, J lost 7 bases, and 1 base stayed unmatched. CDR3 in DNA: TGTGCCAGCAGAAGCGGGAGCGGGGAGCTGTTTTTT. Encoded protein: CASRSGSGELFF.

The chain uses TRBV5-4 and TRBJ2-5; 10 nucleotides align to TRBD2. Trimming at V came to 2 bases and at J to 6 bases, leaving 10 bases not matched to a gene. Germline loops: CDR1 SGHNT, CDR2 YYREEE (reference sequence). The CDR3 length is 16 residues. This CDR3 reads CASSFAAGGLRKTQYF. CDR3 DNA: TGTGCCAGCAGCTTCGCAGCGGGGGGGCTACGAAAGACCCAGTACTTC.

V is TRBV10-3 and J is TRBJ2-7; D may be TRBD1 or TRBD2 (5 bases each). The CDR3 consists of 14 residues. Germline V gene data show CDR1 as ENHRY and CDR2 as SYGVKD. Deletions cut 6 bases from V and 1 base from J, with 13 bases between. CDR3 DNA: TGTGCCATCAGCAAGCAGGGCGGGTCCTACGAGCAGTACTTC. Protein sequence: CAISKQGGSYEQYF.

V gene TRBV29-1 combines with J gene TRBJ1-1, with D possibly being TRBD1 (6 bases). CDR1 and CDR2 (germline): SQVTM, ANQGSEA. The CDR3 runs to 14 residues. V lost 5 bases and J lost 4, with 17 bases in between. The chain's CDR3 is CSVTSGGRTTEAFF. The CDR3 coding sequence is TGCAGCGTTACCTCGGGGGGCAGGACCACTGAAGCTTTCTTT.